Included here is one T cell receptor beta chain sequence, with context. This sample is drawn from a study of blood T cell repertoires in COVID-19. Germline V gene data show CDR1 as PRHDT and CDR2 as FYEKMQ (reference sequence). This CDR3 spans 14 amino acids. Trimming removed 3 bases from V and 2 bases from J, with 10 bases in between. Method: immunoSEQ multiplex PCR; TCRdb's copy keeps in-frame clones and lacks some. The sample includes over 55,000 clones, around 86% of them seen just once. Sequencing was carried out using peripheral blood. This clonotype originated in a man aged 45 to 65 with active COVID-19. The rearrangement uses TRBV13 and TRBJ1-1; no reliable D call. CDR3 DNA: TGTGCCAGCAGCTTGGCCGGGGTAAACACTGAAGCTTTCTTT. Translation: CASSLAGVNTEAFF.